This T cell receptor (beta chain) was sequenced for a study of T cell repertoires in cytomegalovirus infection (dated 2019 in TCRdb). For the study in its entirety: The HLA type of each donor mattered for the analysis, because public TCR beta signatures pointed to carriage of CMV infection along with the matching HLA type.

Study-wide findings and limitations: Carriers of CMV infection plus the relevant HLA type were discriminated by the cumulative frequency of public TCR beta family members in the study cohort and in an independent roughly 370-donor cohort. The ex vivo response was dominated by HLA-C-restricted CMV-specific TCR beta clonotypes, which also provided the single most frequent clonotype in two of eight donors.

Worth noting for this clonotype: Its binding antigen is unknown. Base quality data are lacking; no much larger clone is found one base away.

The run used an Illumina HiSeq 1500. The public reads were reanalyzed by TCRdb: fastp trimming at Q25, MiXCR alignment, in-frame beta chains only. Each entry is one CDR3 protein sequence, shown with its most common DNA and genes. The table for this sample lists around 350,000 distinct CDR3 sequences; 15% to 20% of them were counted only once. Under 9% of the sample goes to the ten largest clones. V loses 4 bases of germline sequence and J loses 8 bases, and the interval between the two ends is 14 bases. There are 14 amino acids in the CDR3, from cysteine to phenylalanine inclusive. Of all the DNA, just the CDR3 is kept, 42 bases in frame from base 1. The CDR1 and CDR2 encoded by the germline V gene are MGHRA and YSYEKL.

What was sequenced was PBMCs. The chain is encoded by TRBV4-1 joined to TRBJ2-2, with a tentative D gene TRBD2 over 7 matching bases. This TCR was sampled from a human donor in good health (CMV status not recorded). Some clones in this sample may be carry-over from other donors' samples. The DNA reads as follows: TGCGCCAGCAGCCTACTGGGGGGGCTAGGGGAGCTGTTTTTT. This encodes CASSLLGGLGELFF.